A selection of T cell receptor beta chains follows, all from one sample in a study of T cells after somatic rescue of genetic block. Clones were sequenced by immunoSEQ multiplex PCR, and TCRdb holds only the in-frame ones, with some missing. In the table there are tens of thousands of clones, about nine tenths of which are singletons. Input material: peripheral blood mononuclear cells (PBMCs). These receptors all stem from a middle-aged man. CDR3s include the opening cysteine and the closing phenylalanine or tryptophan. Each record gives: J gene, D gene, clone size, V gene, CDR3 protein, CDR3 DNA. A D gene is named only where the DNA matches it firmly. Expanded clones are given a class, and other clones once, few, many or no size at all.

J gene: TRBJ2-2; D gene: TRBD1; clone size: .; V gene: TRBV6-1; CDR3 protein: CASRKQGAGELFF; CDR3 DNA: TGTGCCAGCAGAAAACAGGGGGCCGGGGAGCTGTTTTTT
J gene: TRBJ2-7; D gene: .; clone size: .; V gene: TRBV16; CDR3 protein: CASSQSGPREQYF; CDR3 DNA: TGTGCCAGCAGCCAATCCGGCCCTCGCGAGCAGTACTTC
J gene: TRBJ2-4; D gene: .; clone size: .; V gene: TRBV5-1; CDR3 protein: CASSLIHSTLAKNIQYF; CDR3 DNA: TGCGCCAGCAGCTTGATTCACAGTACACTAGCCAAAAACATTCAGTACTTC
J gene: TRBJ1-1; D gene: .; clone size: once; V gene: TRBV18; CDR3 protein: CASSPAGGGMNTEAFF; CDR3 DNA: TGTGCCAGCTCGCCGGCCGGGGGGGGAATGAACACTGAAGCTTTCTTT
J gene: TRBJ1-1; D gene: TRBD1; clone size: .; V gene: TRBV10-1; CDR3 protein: CASSWQGGNTEAFF; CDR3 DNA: TGCGCTAGCAGTTGGCAGGGGGGGAACACTGAAGCTTTCTTT
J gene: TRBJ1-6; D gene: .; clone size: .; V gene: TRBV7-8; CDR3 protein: CASSPVFLGSLNSPLHF; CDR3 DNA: TGTGCCAGCAGCCCCGTTTTCCTTGGGAGCCTTAATTCACCCCTCCACTTT
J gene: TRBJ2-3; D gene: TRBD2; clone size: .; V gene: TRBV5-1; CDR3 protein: CASSLAGVDTQYF; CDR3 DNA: TGCGCCAGCAGTCTGGCGGGGGTGGATACGCAGTATTTT
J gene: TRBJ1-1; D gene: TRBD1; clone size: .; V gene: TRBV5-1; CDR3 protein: CASSTDRHTEAFF; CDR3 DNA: TGCGCCAGCAGCACGGACAGGCACACTGAAGCTTTCTTT
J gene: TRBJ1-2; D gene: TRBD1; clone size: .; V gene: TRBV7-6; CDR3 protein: CASSLVPGGLYGYTF; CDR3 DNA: TGTGCCAGCAGCTTAGTCCCAGGGGGGCTCTATGGCTACACCTTC
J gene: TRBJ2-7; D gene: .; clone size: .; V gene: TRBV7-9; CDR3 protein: CASSHKVARGYEQYF; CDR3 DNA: TGTGCCAGCAGCCATAAAGTGGCACGGGGATACGAGCAGTACTTC
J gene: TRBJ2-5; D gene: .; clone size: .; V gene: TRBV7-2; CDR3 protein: CASSSAGVRETQYF; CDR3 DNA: TGTGCCAGCAGCTCAGCAGGGGTACGAGAGACCCAGTACTTC
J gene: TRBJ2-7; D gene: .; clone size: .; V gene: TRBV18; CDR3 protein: CASSPSSGVGNEQYF; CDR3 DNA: TGTGCCAGCTCACCTTCTTCAGGGGTTGGTAACGAGCAGTACTTC
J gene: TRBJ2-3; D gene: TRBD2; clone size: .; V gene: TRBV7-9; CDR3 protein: CASSPLTSHLTDTQYF; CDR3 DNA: TGTGCCAGCAGCCCCCTGACTAGCCACCTCACAGATACGCAGTATTTT
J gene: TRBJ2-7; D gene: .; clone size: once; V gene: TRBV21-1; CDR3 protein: CASSTLLRQAGGVYEQYF; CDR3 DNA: TGTGCCAGCAGCACCCTCCTTCGACAGGCCGGTGGGGTCTACGAGCAGTACTTC
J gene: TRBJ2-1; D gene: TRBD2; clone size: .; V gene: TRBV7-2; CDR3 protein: CASSLTQGLAGDSGSLFF; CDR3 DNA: TGTGCCAGCAGCTTAACCCAAGGACTAGCGGGAGATAGCGGGTCTTTGTTCTTC
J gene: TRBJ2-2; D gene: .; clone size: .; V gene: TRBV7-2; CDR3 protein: CASSLAAPNTGELFF; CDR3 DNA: TGTGCCAGCAGCTTGGCGGCGCCTAACACCGGGGAGCTGTTTTTT
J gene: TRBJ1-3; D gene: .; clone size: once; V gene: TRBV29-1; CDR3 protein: CSVGHPGNTIYF; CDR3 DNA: TGCAGCGTGGGACACCCTGGAAACACCATATATTTT
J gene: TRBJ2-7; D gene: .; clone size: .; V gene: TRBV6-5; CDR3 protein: CASRRQGPLREQYF; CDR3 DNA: TGTGCCAGCAGGCGGCAGGGCCCCCTGAGGGAGCAGTACTTC
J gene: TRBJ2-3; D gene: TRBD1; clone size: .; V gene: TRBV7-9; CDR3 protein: CASSFRQGTGADTQYF; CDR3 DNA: TGTGCCAGCAGCTTTCGTCAGGGGACAGGGGCAGATACGCAGTATTTT
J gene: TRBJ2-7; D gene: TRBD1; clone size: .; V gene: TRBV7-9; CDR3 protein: CASSPAIGQGATYEQYF; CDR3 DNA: TGTGCCAGCAGCCCGGCCATAGGACAGGGGGCCACCTACGAGCAGTACTTC